Listed here are 19 T cell receptor beta chains from one sample, sequenced in a study of shared clonotypes between healthy human individuals. Terminally differentiated effector memory CD45RA+ cells were excluded from the naive CD8 cells, which were CD45RO-negative and positively selected for CCR7. TCRdb keeps only in-frame clones here, not all; method: immunoSEQ multiplex PCR. The sample has 1.5 million to 2.5 million clones; over 85% are singletons. Sequenced: naive CD8+ T cells sorted from blood. These receptors were taken from a man aged 18 to 30 in good health.

Remarks on this clone: An end of the junction differs from the germline gene, which may be a read error. Written as DNA, the CDR3 is TGTGCTAGCAGCTTAAGTACCACAGATACGCAGTATTTT. It specifies CASSLSTTDTQYF. The chain combines TRBV7-7 with TRBJ2-3; D is ambiguous. This CDR3 has 13 residues. Germline V gene lookup returns CDR1 SSHAT and CDR2 FNYEAQ (reference sequence).

A note on this clone: In the same sample, other DNA sequences code for this CDR3. The J gene is TRBJ2-1, the V gene TRBV6-5, with D possibly matching TRBD2 (6 bases). CDR1 and CDR2 (germline): MNHEY, SVGAGI. The V end lost 0 bases, the J end lost 4 bases, and 13 bases lay between the germline ends. CDR3 length: 16 amino acids. CDR3 amino acids: CASSYSSGEKYNEQFF. For the CDR3, the DNA is TGTGCCAGCAGTTACTCTTCGGGAGAGAAGTACAATGAGCAGTTCTTC.

This chain connects TRBV19 to TRBJ2-3, with 10 bases lining up with TRBD2. Germline V gene lookup returns CDR1 LNHDA and CDR2 SQIVND (reference sequence). CDR3 length equals 17 residues. V dropped 4 bases and J dropped 0; count of bases not matched to a gene: 7. As DNA, the CDR3 is TGTGCCAGTAGTAATAGCGGGAGGTTGACTAGCACAGATACGCAGTATTTT. The encoded protein is CASSNSGRLTSTDTQYF.

This chain links TRBV6-6 with TRBJ2-5; D could derive from TRBD1 or TRBD2 (5 bases each). CDR1 is MNHNY, CDR2 SVGAGI, per germline (reference sequence). Trimming stripped 7 bases from V and 3 bases from J, with 9 bases between. The length of the CDR3 is 12 residues. The CDR3 DNA reads TGTGCCAGCAACCAGGGAGAAGAGACCCAGTACTTC. This translates into CASNQGEETQYF.

The chain couples TRBV5-1 to TRBJ2-1; D is perhaps TRBD1 (6 bases). Germline V lookup: CDR1 SGHRS, CDR2 YFSETQ. This CDR3 is built from 14 residues. V was clipped by 0 bases and J by 8 bases, with 12 bases between them. CDR3 sequence: CASSLVSGVDEQFF. CDR3 nucleotide sequence: TGCGCCAGCAGCTTGGTATCAGGGGTCGATGAGCAGTTCTTC.

The V call is TRBV4-1, the J call TRBJ2-7; D gene ambiguous. The CDR3 has 16 residues. Trimming stripped 1 base from V and 1 base from J, with 14 bases between. Germline CDR1 and CDR2: MGHRA and YSYEKL. The CDR3 region is CASSQGSATESYEQYF. The CDR3, as DNA: TGCGCCAGCAGCCAAGGTTCCGCGACTGAGTCCTACGAGCAGTACTTC.

V gene TRBV2 combines with J gene TRBJ1-3; D perhaps matches TRBD1 (5 bases). Trimming pared 2 bases from V and 3 bases from J, leaving 8 bases between. Germline CDR1 and CDR2: SNHLY and FYNNEI. The CDR3 length is 14 residues. The chain's CDR3 is CASSETGGGNTIYF. The CDR3 region has the DNA TGTGCCAGCAGTGAAACCGGGGGTGGAAACACCATATATTTT. Full variable domain (outside the CDR3, taken from reference TRBV2 and TRBJ1-3): EPEVTQTPSHQVTQMGQEVILRCVPISNHLYFYWYRQILGQKVEFLVSFYNNEISEKSEIFDDQFSVERPDGSNFTLKIRSTKLEDSAMYFCASSETGGGNTIYFGEGSWLTVV.

The chain employs TRBV5-4 and TRBJ2-7; D is perhaps TRBD1 or TRBD2 (6 bases each). From germline, CDR1 is SGHNT and CDR2 YYREEE (reference sequence). Deletions cut 7 bases from V and 4 bases from J, with 15 bases between. This CDR3 is built from 13 residues. CDR3: CASRKWGAYEQYF. The CDR3 nucleotides are TGTGCCAGCCGAAAGTGGGGGGCTTACGAGCAGTACTTC.

The chain has TRBV1 and TRBJ1-5; the table's D gene call, TRBD1, was not cross checked with the DNA. TRBV1 is a known pseudogene. The CDR3 sequence is 18 residues long. The CDR3 sequence: CTSSQIGTGIASNQPQHF. The CDR3 DNA reads as TGCACCAGCAGCCAAATCGGGACAGGGATCGCAAGCAATCAGCCCCAGCATTTT.

The gene calls are TRBV28 and TRBJ1-6, with TRBD1 as a possible D gene (5 bases). V lost 5 bases to trimming and J lost 8 bases, with 10 bases between them. CDR1 and CDR2 (germline): MDHEN, SYDVKM. This CDR3 contains 13 residues. The CDR3 here is CASSTSGYSPLHF. The CDR3 DNA sequence: TGTGCCAGCAGTACTTCAGGGTATTCACCCCTCCACTTT.

J is TRBJ1-2 and V is TRBV5-6; D is unresolved. Germline CDR1 and CDR2: SGHDT and YYEEEE. Trimming shortened V by 0 bases and J by 8 bases, and 14 bases separated the two germline ends. The CDR3 sequence is 14 residues long. The CDR3 region is CASSLAPRAGGYTF. The DNA of the CDR3 is TGTGCCAGCAGCTTGGCCCCGCGGGCTGGAGGCTACACCTTC. Full variable domain (remainder filled in from reference TRBV5-6 and TRBJ1-2): DAGVTQSPTHLIKTRGQQVTLRCSPKSGHDTVSWYQQALGQGPQFIFQYYEEEERQRGNFPDRFSGHQFPNYSSELNVNALLLGDSALYLCASSLAPRAGGYTFGSGTRLTVV.

The V call is TRBV6-1, the J call TRBJ1-1, with a tentative D call TRBD1 (5 bases). Germline V lookup: CDR1 MNHNS, CDR2 SASEGT. The V end was cut by 7 bases, the J end by 2 bases, with 17 bases between. The CDR3 extends over 15 amino acids. CDR3 DNA sequence: TGTGCCAGCACTACCGGGACTTGGGCTAACACTGAAGCTTTCTTT. Protein product: CASTTGTWANTEAFF.

The chain is built from TRBV30 and TRBJ2-3, with TRBD2 as a possible D gene (5 bases). Trimming removed 4 bases at V and 4 bases at J, with 18 bases between. The germline V gene has CDR1 GTSNPN and CDR2 SVGIG (reference sequence). This CDR3 spans 15 amino acids. Here the CDR3 reads CAWKGSGSPADTQYF. CDR3 sequence (DNA): TGTGCCTGGAAAGGGTCGGGGAGCCCGGCAGATACGCAGTATTTT. The whole variable domain, filled in from reference TRBV30 and TRBJ2-3, reads SQTIHQWPATLVQPVGSPLSLECTVEGTSNPNLYWYRQAAGRGLQLLFYSVGIGQISSEVPQNLSASRPQDRQFILSSKKLLLSDSGFYLCAWKGSGSPADTQYFGPGTRLTVL.

V and J are TRBV5-6 and TRBJ1-3, with a weak D call TRBD1 (5 bases). The DNA end lines up better with TRBJ2-2; the J call may be wrong. The CDR3 has 13 residues. Germline assignment: CDR1 SGHDT and CDR2 YYEEEE. CDR3 bases: TGTGCCAGCAGCCCGACAGCCACCGGGGAGCTGTTTTTT. It translates to CASSPTATGELFF.

The chain couples TRBV4-1 to TRBJ2-7, with D tentatively TRBD1 (6 bases). CDR1 and CDR2 (germline): MGHRA, YSYEKL. The CDR3 is made up of 16 amino acids. The V end was cut by 2 bases, the J end by 2 bases, with 16 bases between. The DNA for the CDR3 is TGCGCCAGCAGCCAATTACCGGGACAAATGACCTACGAGCAGTACTTC. Protein: CASSQLPGQMTYEQYF.

Details on this clone: Other DNA sequences from this sample encode an identical CDR3 as well. This sequence joins TRBV28 and TRBJ2-7; no reliable D call. Per germline, CDR1 MDHEN and CDR2 SYDVKM. The CDR3 is made up of 11 amino acids. Trimming cost V 3 bases and J 4 bases, with 4 bases left between them. The CDR3 here is CASSLTYEQYF. The CDR3 DNA sequence: TGTGCCAGCAGTTTGACTTACGAGCAGTACTTC. The variable domain in full, completed from reference TRBV28 and TRBJ2-7, reads DVKVTQSSRYLVKRTGEKVFLECVQDMDHENMFWYRQDPGLGLRLIYFSYDVKMKEKGDIPEGYSVSREKKERFSLILESASTNQTSMYLCASSLTYEQYFGPGTRLTVT.

The V gene is TRBV7-9, the J gene TRBJ1-4; perhaps TRBD1 as D (5 bases). Trimming left V 0 bases short and J 8 bases short, with 13 bases between. Per germline, CDR1 SEHNR and CDR2 FQNEAQ (reference sequence). The CDR3 consists of 15 residues. The CDR3 region is CASSLARTEGEKLFF. The CDR3 region has the DNA TGTGCCAGCAGCTTAGCGCGCACGGAGGGGGAAAAACTGTTTTTT. The full variable domain, completed using reference TRBV7-9 and TRBJ1-4, is DTGVSQNPRHKITKRGQNVTFRCDPISEHNRLYWYRQTLGQGPEFLTYFQNEAQLEKSRLLSDRFSAERPKGSFSTLEIQRTEQGDSAMYLCASSLARTEGEKLFFGSGTQLSVL.

J is TRBJ1-3 and V is TRBV4-1; D is undetermined. Deletions cut 5 bases from V and 2 bases from J, with 10 bases between. Per the germline V gene, CDR1 is MGHRA and CDR2 is YSYEKL. There are 14 residues in the CDR3. The CDR3 DNA follows: TGCGCCAGCAGCACCGAGTTGGCTGGAAACACCATATATTTT. It yields the protein CASSTELAGNTIYF.

As regards this clone: The identical CDR3 is also encoded by other nucleotide sequences in the sample. The chain carries TRBV28 and TRBJ2-1, with 9 bases identical to TRBD2. Germline trimming cut 3 bases from V and 6 bases from J; bases unmatched to any gene: 3. CDR3 size: 14 residues. The V gene's germline CDR1 is MDHEN and CDR2 SYDVKM. The CDR3 here is CASSLAGGPNEQFF. Written as DNA, the CDR3 is TGTGCCAGCAGTTTGGCGGGGGGGCCCAATGAGCAGTTCTTC.